A selection of T cell receptor beta chains follows, all from one sample in a study of technical replicates of blood from a few donors. Clones were sequenced by immunoSEQ multiplex PCR, and TCRdb holds only the in-frame ones, with some missing. The table has 60,000 to 85,000 clones, roughly 90% seen once. The specimen was T cells isolated from PBMCs. These receptors were taken from a human donor in good health. Both conserved end residues are part of each CDR3. The D gene is left open where the match is weak. Clone size appears in some rows only: once, few, many, or a class for an expanded clone.

j_call d_call clone_size v_call cdr3_aa cdr3_nt
TRBJ2-5 TRBD2 NA TRBV19 CASSIDTSGRYQETQYF TGTGCCAGTAGTATAGACACTAGCGGGAGGTACCAAGAGACCCAGTACTTC
TRBJ2-7 NA NA TRBV4-2 CASSQEEGASYEQYF TGTGCCAGCAGCCAAGAAGAAGGGGCGTCCTACGAGCAGTACTTC
TRBJ1-3 NA NA TRBV7-6 CASSLFSGNTIYF TGTGCCAGCAGCTTATTCTCCGGAAACACCATATATTTT
TRBJ2-3 NA NA TRBV29-1 CSVEDGGTQYF TGCAGCGTTGAAGATGGAGGTACGCAGTATTTT
TRBJ2-6 TRBD2 NA TRBV27 CASSFASGGGSFSSGANVLTF TGTGCCAGCAGTTTCGCCTCGGGGGGGGGCTCCTTTAGCTCTGGGGCCAACGTCCTGACTTTC
TRBJ1-4 NA NA TRBV30 CAWSVSRGGEKLFF TGTGCCTGGAGTGTAAGCCGGGGGGGTGAAAAACTGTTTTTT
TRBJ2-3 NA NA TRBV9 CASSEGDSTDTQYF TGTGCCAGCAGCGAGGGGGACAGCACAGATACGCAGTATTTT
TRBJ2-5 NA NA TRBV2 CASTNPDIYQETQYF TGTGCCAGCACTAACCCTGACATCTATCAAGAGACCCAGTACTTC
TRBJ2-1 TRBD1 NA TRBV29-1 CSVDHCGQANEKSSYNEQFF TGCAGCGTTGACCACTGCGGACAGGCCAACGAAAAGAGCTCCTACAATGAGCAGTTCTTC
TRBJ2-2 TRBD2 NA TRBV13 CASTLDSAGGPGGTGELFF TGTGCCAGCACCCTAGATTCCGCGGGAGGGCCCGGGGGGACCGGGGAGCTGTTTTTT
TRBJ1-1 NA NA TRBV6-5 CASSRQDEAFF TGTGCCAGCAGCCGACAGGATGAAGCTTTCTTT
TRBJ2-2 TRBD2 NA TRBV9 CASSPLAERGTGELFF TGTGCCAGCAGCCCGCTAGCGGAGAGGGGCACCGGGGAGCTGTTTTTT
TRBJ2-7 NA once TRBV4-1 CASSRSGAAVYYEQYF TGCGCCAGCAGCCGATCAGGGGCCGCGGTCTATTACGAGCAGTACTTC
TRBJ2-7 NA NA TRBV7-8 CASRSAGTFFYEQYF TGTGCCAGCAGGTCTGCCGGGACTTTCTTCTACGAGCAGTACTTC
TRBJ2-7 NA NA TRBV27 CASSWRDSSSYEQYF TGTGCCAGCAGTTGGAGGGACAGTAGCTCCTACGAGCAGTACTTC
TRBJ1-2 NA NA TRBV5-5 CASYSYRRGGYTF TGTGCCAGCTACTCCTACAGGCGGGGCGGCTACACCTTC
TRBJ2-7 TRBD2 NA TRBV30 CAWNRLAASYEQYF TGTGCCTGGAATAGACTAGCGGCCTCCTACGAGCAGTACTTC
TRBJ2-4 TRBD1 NA TRBV28 CASSKEGQGQWNNIQYF TGTGCCAGCAGCAAAGAGGGACAGGGACAGTGGAATAACATTCAGTACTTC
TRBJ1-4 TRBD1 once TRBV6-1 CASSRDRGGEKLFF TGTGCCAGCAGTCGGGACAGGGGGGGTGAAAAACTGTTTTTT
TRBJ2-2 NA NA TRBV19 CASTRRGPDTGELFF TGTGCCAGTACTCGGCGGGGCCCAGACACCGGGGAGCTGTTTTTT
TRBJ2-3 NA NA TRBV5-1 CASSPGTIQDTQYF TGCGCCAGCAGCCCGGGGACAATTCAAGATACGCAGTATTTT
TRBJ2-7 TRBD1 NA TRBV5-4 CASSLSGQGGEQYF TGTGCCAGCAGCTTATCGGGACAGGGTGGGGAGCAGTACTTC
TRBJ1-1 NA few TRBV7-3 CASSLGGPAEAFF TGTGCCAGCAGCTTAGGGGGCCCGGCTGAAGCTTTCTTT
TRBJ2-3 TRBD1 NA TRBV18 CASSPLQGADTQYF TGTGCCAGCTCACCACTTCAGGGGGCGGATACGCAGTATTTT
TRBJ1-2 NA NA TRBV2 CASYSFASGYTF TGTGCCAGCTACAGTTTCGCGAGTGGCTACACCTTC
TRBJ2-3 NA NA TRBV19 CASSIYRGTDTQYF TGTGCCAGTAGTATTTACAGGGGCACAGATACGCAGTATTTT
TRBJ1-1 NA NA TRBV6-6 CASSYGGGEDTEAFF TGTGCCAGCAGTTACGGGGGGGGCGAGGACACTGAAGCTTTCTTT
TRBJ1-1 TRBD1 NA TRBV9 CASNRGGMNTEAFF TGTGCCAGCAACAGGGGGGGCATGAACACTGAAGCTTTCTTT
TRBJ1-1 NA NA TRBV5-6 CASSLVYHWGDDTEAFF TGTGCCAGCAGCTTGGTTTACCACTGGGGGGATGACACTGAAGCTTTCTTT
TRBJ1-2 TRBD1 NA TRBV29-1 CSVESRTGDGYGYTF TGCAGCGTTGAGAGTCGGACAGGGGACGGCTATGGCTACACCTTC
TRBJ1-1 NA NA TRBV28 CASTEILGASEAFF TGTGCCAGCACCGAAATTCTTGGGGCCTCTGAAGCTTTCTTT
TRBJ1-5 NA once TRBV28 CASSTGIGQPQHF TGTGCCAGCAGCACAGGGATTGGCCAGCCCCAGCATTTT
TRBJ2-7 NA NA TRBV19 CASSAVVAYPPYEQYF TGTGCCAGTAGTGCGGTGGTGGCATATCCGCCCTACGAGCAGTACTTC
TRBJ2-1 TRBD2 NA TRBV11-3 CASSPRSPGTSGSTSNEQFF TGTGCCAGCAGCCCCCGCAGCCCCGGGACTAGCGGGAGTACGAGCAATGAGCAGTTCTTC
TRBJ2-7 NA NA TRBV25-1 CASAKTGINEQYF TGTGCCAGCGCAAAAACAGGTATCAACGAGCAGTACTTC
TRBJ1-1 NA NA TRBV12-2 CASRFLGDRVKTEAFF TGTGCAAGTCGCTTCCTGGGGGACAGGGTCAAGACTGAAGCTTTCTTT
TRBJ1-1 NA few TRBV4-2 CASSQVQVGDTEAFF TGTGCCAGCAGCCAAGTACAGGTAGGCGACACTGAAGCTTTCTTT
TRBJ1-2 NA NA TRBV30 CAWSVRVYGYTF TGTGCCTGGAGTGTACGGGTGTATGGCTACACCTTC
TRBJ1-1 TRBD1 NA TRBV4-1 CASSHFRGREVTEAFF TGCGCCAGCAGCCACTTCAGGGGGCGTGAAGTAACTGAAGCTTTCTTT
TRBJ1-1 NA NA TRBV6-5 CASSYALNTEAFF TGTGCCAGCAGTTATGCGCTGAACACTGAAGCTTTCTTT
TRBJ2-7 TRBD1 NA TRBV6-1 CASKTGGASYEQYF TGTGCCAGCAAAACAGGGGGCGCCTCCTACGAGCAGTACTTC
TRBJ1-1 TRBD1 NA TRBV30 CAWTEGAHTEAFF TGTGCCTGGACTGAGGGGGCCCACACTGAAGCTTTCTTT
TRBJ1-5 NA NA TRBV7-9 CASSPAGSNQPQHF TGTGCCAGCAGCCCAGCGGGGAGCAATCAGCCCCAGCATTTT
TRBJ1-4 NA NA TRBV4-1 CASSQVRGGNEKLFF TGCGCCAGCAGCCAAGTAAGGGGGGGTAATGAAAAACTGTTTTTT